Listed below are T cell receptor beta chains from one sample, sequenced in a study of T cell responses to AZD1222 COVID-19 vaccine. Assay used: immunoSEQ multiplex PCR; TCRdb lists only in-frame clones, some missing. Of about 170,000 clones listed, around 90% are singletons. The starting material was peripheral blood, obtained on day 0 of AZD1222 vaccination. Every receptor here comes from an adult in good health. Both conserved end residues are part of each CDR3. A D gene is named only where the DNA matches it firmly. Clone size appears in some rows only: once, few, many, or a class for an expanded clone.

size: .; D: .; J: TRBJ1-6; V: TRBV2; CDR3: CASSENGVTPLHF; DNA: TGTGCCAGCAGTGAAAATGGGGTCACACCCCTCCACTTT
size: .; D: TRBD2; J: TRBJ2-1; V: TRBV7-9; CDR3: CASSPPWSGGIDEQFF; DNA: TGTGCCAGCAGCCCACCTTGGAGCGGGGGAATCGATGAGCAGTTCTTC
size: .; D: TRBD2; J: TRBJ2-3; V: TRBV6-6; CDR3: CASRSGTSGADTQYF; DNA: TGTGCCAGCAGATCCGGGACTAGCGGAGCAGATACGCAGTATTTT
size: .; D: .; J: TRBJ2-2; V: TRBV11-2; CDR3: CASSVPANTGELFF; DNA: TGTGCCAGCAGTGTCCCAGCGAACACCGGGGAGCTGTTTTTT
size: .; D: TRBD2; J: TRBJ2-1; V: TRBV9; CDR3: CASSVGGSYHNEQFF; DNA: TGTGCCAGCAGCGTAGGCGGGAGTTACCACAATGAGCAGTTCTTC
size: .; D: .; J: TRBJ1-3; V: TRBV27; CDR3: CASSLRVGAGNTIYF; DNA: TGTGCCAGCAGTTTAAGGGTGGGGGCTGGAAACACCATATATTTT
size: .; D: TRBD1; J: TRBJ1-1; V: TRBV7-2; CDR3: CASSIGTGAEAFF; DNA: TGTGCCAGCAGTATCGGGACAGGAGCTGAAGCTTTCTTT
size: .; D: TRBD2; J: TRBJ2-3; V: TRBV11-3; CDR3: CASSKSVIAGGPQDTQYF; DNA: TGTGCCAGCAGCAAATCGGTTATAGCGGGAGGGCCTCAAGATACGCAGTATTTT
size: .; D: .; J: TRBJ2-2; V: TRBV27; CDR3: CASSLSLADSYTGELFF; DNA: TGTGCCAGCAGTTTATCGCTGGCGGACAGCTACACCGGGGAGCTGTTTTTT
size: .; D: .; J: TRBJ1-6; V: TRBV27; CDR3: CASRFLTGSSYNSPLHF; DNA: TGTGCCAGCAGATTCTTGACAGGAAGCTCCTATAATTCACCCCTCCACTTT
size: .; D: .; J: TRBJ2-3; V: TRBV18; CDR3: CASSASTDTQYF; DNA: TGTGCCAGCTCGGCGAGCACAGATACGCAGTATTTT
size: .; D: .; J: TRBJ2-1; V: TRBV7-3; CDR3: CASSLSNNEQFF; DNA: TGTGCCAGCAGCTTATCAAATAATGAGCAGTTCTTC
size: .; D: TRBD1; J: TRBJ1-2; V: TRBV2; CDR3: CASSRTGMNGYTF; DNA: TGTGCCAGCAGCCGGACAGGGATGAATGGCTACACCTTC
size: .; D: .; J: TRBJ1-1; V: TRBV29-1; CDR3: CSVDQSLGTEAFF; DNA: TGCAGCGTTGACCAATCACTCGGCACTGAAGCTTTCTTT
size: .; D: .; J: TRBJ1-5; V: TRBV6-5; CDR3: CASSYLTEGPQHF; DNA: TGTGCCAGCAGTTATCTAACTGAGGGACCCCAGCATTTT
size: .; D: .; J: TRBJ1-5; V: TRBV7-2; CDR3: CASSPWDIPQPQHF; DNA: TGTGCCAGCAGCCCATGGGACATACCTCAGCCCCAGCATTTT
size: .; D: .; J: TRBJ2-4; V: TRBV19; CDR3: CASSDLMRAKNIQYF; DNA: TGTGCCAGTAGTGACTTAATGCGGGCGAAGAACATTCAGTACTTC
size: .; D: .; J: TRBJ1-1; V: TRBV19; CDR3: CASSSSGGARIAEAFF; DNA: TGTGCCAGTAGTTCTTCGGGAGGGGCGAGGATCGCTGAAGCTTTCTTT
size: once; D: TRBD1; J: TRBJ2-7; V: TRBV18; CDR3: CASSPPPGQGGAEQYF; DNA: TGTGCCAGCTCACCACCGCCGGGACAGGGGGGGGCCGAGCAGTACTTC
size: .; D: TRBD2; J: TRBJ2-1; V: TRBV4-2; CDR3: CASSQASAVAGGYNEQFF; DNA: TGTGCCAGCAGCCAAGCCTCGGCCGTAGCGGGGGGTTACAATGAGCAGTTCTTC
size: .; D: .; J: TRBJ2-2; V: TRBV5-1; CDR3: CASSLRASTTLSNTGELFF; DNA: TGCGCCAGCAGCTTGAGGGCTTCGACAACGCTCTCAAACACCGGGGAGCTGTTTTTT
size: .; D: .; J: TRBJ2-2; V: TRBV9; CDR3: CASSVDLSGTGELFF; DNA: TGTGCCAGCAGCGTAGACCTCTCGGGCACCGGGGAGCTGTTTTTT
size: .; D: .; J: TRBJ1-1; V: TRBV19; CDR3: CASSMVGFTEAFF; DNA: TGTGCCAGTAGTATGGTGGGGTTCACTGAAGCTTTCTTT
size: .; D: TRBD2; J: TRBJ2-7; V: TRBV7-2; CDR3: CASSQTSLQDEQYF; DNA: TGTGCCAGCAGCCAGACTAGCCTTCAGGACGAGCAGTACTTC
size: few; D: .; J: TRBJ1-1; V: TRBV7-8; CDR3: CASSLSSPRPNTEAFF; DNA: TGTGCCAGCAGCTTATCTTCCCCGAGGCCGAACACTGAAGCTTTCTTT
size: .; D: .; J: TRBJ1-3; V: TRBV5-1; CDR3: CASSLAGYHSGNTIYF; DNA: TGCGCCAGCAGCTTGGCCGGGTACCACTCTGGAAACACCATATATTTT
size: .; D: TRBD2; J: TRBJ2-5; V: TRBV7-2; CDR3: CASSLWRTSGGGETQYF; DNA: TGTGCCAGCAGCTTATGGCGGACTAGCGGGGGGGGAGAGACCCAGTACTTC
size: once; D: .; J: TRBJ1-2; V: TRBV30; CDR3: CACTEQYNYGYTF; DNA: TGTGCCTGCACCGAACAGTATAACTATGGCTACACCTTC
size: once; D: TRBD1; J: TRBJ2-1; V: TRBV7-2; CDR3: CASSLGGQGYNEQFF; DNA: TGTGCCAGCAGCTTAGGGGGACAGGGGTACAATGAGCAGTTCTTC
size: .; D: .; J: TRBJ1-5; V: TRBV7-9; CDR3: CASSLTTAGDQPQHF; DNA: TGTGCCAGCAGCTTAACGACCGCTGGAGATCAGCCCCAGCATTTT